This T cell receptor beta chain appears in the sequencing data of a study of CD8 T cells in Susac syndrome. RNA, at 0.5 to 1 ug, was reverse transcribed with random hexamers. Amplification of TCR beta CDR3 used immunoSEQ multiplex PCR across 54 Vbeta and 13 Jbeta. TCRdb ran MiXCR on the immunoSEQ multiplex PCR reads and lists one entry per CDR3 protein. The sample includes over 150,000 distinct CDR3 sequences, roughly 92% of them seen just once. Sequencing of TCR beta, carried out with a high-throughput approach, was applied to CD8+ and CD4+ T cells from the blood. Concerning this clonotype: Its cognate antigen is unknown.

This CDR3 is 14 amino acids long. V shed 7 bases and J 5 bases; nucleotides not matched to a gene: 5. CDR1 and CDR2 (germline): SGHRS, YFSETQ. General study points: It was acknowledged by the study that relatively few individuals were included in its TCR sequencing and HLA analysis.

Sequencing input: CD4+ T cells from PBMCs. The chain recombines TRBV5-1 with TRBJ2-5; 13 bases are a match to TRBD2. The clonotype originates from a human donor with multiple sclerosis. The CDR3 region is CASATGLAGETQYF. CDR3 nucleotide sequence: TGCGCCAGCGCTACGGGACTAGCGGGGGAGACCCAGTACTTC.